This TCR beta chain was sequenced during a study of T cells after yellow fever vaccination. Study summary: With SMART-Seq v4 Ultra Low Input, the fractions containing low cell numbers were prepared. Whole-study findings and limits: High-abundance clonotypes from the bulk population could contaminate FACS-sorted repertoires. Subsequent booster samples again held most clones from primary vaccination (96% CD4, 85% to 90% CD8).

In regard to this clonotype: As yet, its antigen is unknown. Possible read error: a much larger clone is one base away. The missing conserved phenylalanine or tryptophan at the end of this CDR3 makes a read error likely.

From germline, CDR1 is MDHEN and CDR2 SYDVKM. Trimming at V came to 5 bases and at J to 3 bases, leaving 6 bases not matched to a gene. The CDR3 spans 15 residues. 5'RACE template switching added a universal primer site and UMIs to TCR cDNA. Via MiXCR, TCRdb re-called the 5' RACE reads, giving one row per CDR3 protein. The table lists about 230,000 distinct CDR3 sequences, 6.5% to 7.5% of them singletons, with around 1% in the top ten. The origin of this receptor is a young man who received the YFV17D yellow fever vaccine. This sample comprised CD4+ T cells sorted from PBMCs, obtained on the day of the yellow fever booster vaccination. The V and J genes are TRBV28 and TRBJ2-3; 9 nucleotides agree with TRBD2. CDR3 DNA: TGTGCCAGCAGTCGACTAGCGGATGGGACAGATACGCAGTATTCT. Translated, it gives CASSRLADGTDTQYS.